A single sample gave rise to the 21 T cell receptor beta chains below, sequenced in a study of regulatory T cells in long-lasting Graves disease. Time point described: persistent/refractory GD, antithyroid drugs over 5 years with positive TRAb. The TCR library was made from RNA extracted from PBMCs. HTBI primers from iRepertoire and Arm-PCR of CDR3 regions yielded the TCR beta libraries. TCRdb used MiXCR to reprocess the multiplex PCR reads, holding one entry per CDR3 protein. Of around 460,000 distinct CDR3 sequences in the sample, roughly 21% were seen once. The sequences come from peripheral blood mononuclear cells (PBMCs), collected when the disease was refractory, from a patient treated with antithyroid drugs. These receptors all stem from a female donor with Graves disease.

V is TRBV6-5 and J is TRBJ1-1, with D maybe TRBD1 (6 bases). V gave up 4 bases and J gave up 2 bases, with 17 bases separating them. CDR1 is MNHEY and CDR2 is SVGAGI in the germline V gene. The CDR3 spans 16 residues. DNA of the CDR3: TGTGCCAGCAGTTCTTTCAGGGACACTCTTAACACTGAAGCTTTCTTT. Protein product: CASSSFRDTLNTEAFF.

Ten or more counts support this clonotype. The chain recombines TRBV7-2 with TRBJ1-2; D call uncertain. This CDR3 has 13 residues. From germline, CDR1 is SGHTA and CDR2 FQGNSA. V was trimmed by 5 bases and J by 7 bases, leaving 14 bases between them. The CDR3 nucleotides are TGTGCCAGCAGCACCCGGATCTCAAGTGGCTACACCTTC. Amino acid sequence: CASSTRISSGYTF.

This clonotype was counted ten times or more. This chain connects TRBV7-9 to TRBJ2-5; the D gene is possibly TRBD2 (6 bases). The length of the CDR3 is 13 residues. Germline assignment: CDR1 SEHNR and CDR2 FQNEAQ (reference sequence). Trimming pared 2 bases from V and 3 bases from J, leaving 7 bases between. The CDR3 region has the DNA TGTGCCAGCAGCTTAATAGCGGAAGAGACCCAGTACTTC. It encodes CASSLIAEETQYF.

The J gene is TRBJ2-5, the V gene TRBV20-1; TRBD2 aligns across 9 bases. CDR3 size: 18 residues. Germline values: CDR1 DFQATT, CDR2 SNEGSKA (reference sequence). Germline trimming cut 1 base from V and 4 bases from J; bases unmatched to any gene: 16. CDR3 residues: CSARGGVQPRGGRETQYF. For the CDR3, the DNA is TGCAGTGCTAGAGGGGGAGTTCAGCCGCGGGGGGGCCGAGAGACCCAGTACTTC.

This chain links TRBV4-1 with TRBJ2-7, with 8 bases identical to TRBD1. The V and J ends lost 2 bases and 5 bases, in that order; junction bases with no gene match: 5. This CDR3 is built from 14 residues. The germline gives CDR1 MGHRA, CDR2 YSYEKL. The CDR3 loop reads CASSQQGAKDEQYF. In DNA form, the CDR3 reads TGCGCCAGCAGCCAACAGGGGGCGAAGGACGAGCAGTACTTC.

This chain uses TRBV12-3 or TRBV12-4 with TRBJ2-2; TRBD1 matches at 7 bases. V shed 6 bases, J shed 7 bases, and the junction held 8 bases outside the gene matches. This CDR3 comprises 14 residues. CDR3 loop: CASRLTRQGGELFF. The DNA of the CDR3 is TGTGCCAGCAGGCTGACTCGACAGGGCGGGGAGCTGTTTTTT.

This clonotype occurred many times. In nucleotides, the CDR3 is TGCGCCAGCAGCCCCGTGGAGGTACAGGGGACCTACGAGCAGTACTTC. Protein: CASSPVEVQGTYEQYF. V and J are TRBV5-1 and TRBJ2-7, with 7 bases matching TRBD1. Germline trimming cut 4 bases from V and 2 bases from J; bases unmatched to any gene: 12. CDR1 is SGHRS, CDR2 YFSETQ, per germline. This CDR3 comprises 16 residues.

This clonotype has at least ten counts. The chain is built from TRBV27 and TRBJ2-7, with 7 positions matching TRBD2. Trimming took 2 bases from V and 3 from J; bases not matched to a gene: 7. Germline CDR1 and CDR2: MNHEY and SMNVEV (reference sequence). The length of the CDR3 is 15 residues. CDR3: CASSLGAGDNYEQYF. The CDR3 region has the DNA TGTGCCAGCAGTTTAGGTGCGGGAGACAACTACGAGCAGTACTTC.

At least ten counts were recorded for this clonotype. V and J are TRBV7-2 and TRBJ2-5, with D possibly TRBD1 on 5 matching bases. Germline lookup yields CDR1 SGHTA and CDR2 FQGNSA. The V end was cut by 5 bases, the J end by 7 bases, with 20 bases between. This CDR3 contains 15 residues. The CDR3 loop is CASSKEARVLATQYF. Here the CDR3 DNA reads TGTGCCAGCAGCAAAGAGGCCAGGGTTTTAGCGACCCAGTACTTC.

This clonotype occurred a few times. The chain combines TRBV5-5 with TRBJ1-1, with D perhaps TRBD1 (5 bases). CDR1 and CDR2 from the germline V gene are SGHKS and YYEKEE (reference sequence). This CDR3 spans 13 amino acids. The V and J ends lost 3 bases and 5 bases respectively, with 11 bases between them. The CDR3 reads CASSWGPFTEAFF. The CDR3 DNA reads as TGTGCCAGCAGCTGGGGACCCTTTACTGAAGCTTTCTTT.

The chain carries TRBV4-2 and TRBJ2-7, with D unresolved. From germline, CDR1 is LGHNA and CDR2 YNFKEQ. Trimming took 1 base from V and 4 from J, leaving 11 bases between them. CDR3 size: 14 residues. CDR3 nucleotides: TGTGCCAGCAGCCAAGGTCGAAGTGGATACGAGCAGTACTTC. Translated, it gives CASSQGRSGYEQYF.

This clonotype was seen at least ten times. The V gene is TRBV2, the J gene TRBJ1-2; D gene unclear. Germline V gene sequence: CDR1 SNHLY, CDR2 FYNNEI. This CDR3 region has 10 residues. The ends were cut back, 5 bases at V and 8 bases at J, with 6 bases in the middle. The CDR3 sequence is CASSTKGYTF. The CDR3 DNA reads TGTGCCAGCAGTACAAAGGGCTACACCTTC.

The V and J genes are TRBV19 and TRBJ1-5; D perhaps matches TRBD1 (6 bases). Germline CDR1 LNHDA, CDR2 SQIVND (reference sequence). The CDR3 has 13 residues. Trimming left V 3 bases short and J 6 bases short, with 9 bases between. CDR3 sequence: CASSITGSQPQHF. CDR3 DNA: TGTGCCAGTAGTATTACAGGGAGTCAGCCCCAGCATTTT.

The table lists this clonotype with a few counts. The CDR3 region is CSARSDRASYEQYF. The CDR3 DNA sequence: TGCAGTGCTAGATCGGACAGGGCCTCCTACGAGCAGTACTTC. The V and J genes are TRBV20-1 and TRBJ2-7; 8 bases map to TRBD1. Germline values: CDR1 DFQATT, CDR2 SNEGSKA (reference sequence). V was clipped by 2 bases and J by 0 bases; unmatched bases: 3. CDR3 size: 14 residues.

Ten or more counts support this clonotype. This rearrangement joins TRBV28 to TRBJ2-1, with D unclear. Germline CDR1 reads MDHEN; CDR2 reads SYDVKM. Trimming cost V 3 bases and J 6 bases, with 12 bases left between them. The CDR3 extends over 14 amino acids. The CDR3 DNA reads TGTGCCAGCAGTTTTGGGAAAGTCCCCAATGAGCAGTTCTTC. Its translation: CASSFGKVPNEQFF.

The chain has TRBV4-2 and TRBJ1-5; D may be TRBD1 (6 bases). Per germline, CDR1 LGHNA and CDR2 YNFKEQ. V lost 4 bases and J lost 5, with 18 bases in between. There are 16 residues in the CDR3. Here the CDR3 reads CASSPWAGTIDQPQHF. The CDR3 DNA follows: TGTGCCAGCAGCCCGTGGGCGGGGACAATAGATCAGCCCCAGCATTTT.

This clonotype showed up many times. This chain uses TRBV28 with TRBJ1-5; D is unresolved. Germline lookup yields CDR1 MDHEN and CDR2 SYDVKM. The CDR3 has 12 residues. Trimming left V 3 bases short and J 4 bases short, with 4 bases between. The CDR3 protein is CASSFINQPQHF. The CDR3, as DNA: TGTGCCAGCAGTTTTATAAATCAGCCCCAGCATTTT.

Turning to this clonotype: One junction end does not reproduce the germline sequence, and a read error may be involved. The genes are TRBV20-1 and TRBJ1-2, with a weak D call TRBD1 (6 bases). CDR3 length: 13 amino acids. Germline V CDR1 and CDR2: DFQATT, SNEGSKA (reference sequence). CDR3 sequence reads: CSANTGWRLGDKF. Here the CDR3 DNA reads TGCAGTGCTAACACAGGGTGGAGGTTAGGAGATAAATTC.

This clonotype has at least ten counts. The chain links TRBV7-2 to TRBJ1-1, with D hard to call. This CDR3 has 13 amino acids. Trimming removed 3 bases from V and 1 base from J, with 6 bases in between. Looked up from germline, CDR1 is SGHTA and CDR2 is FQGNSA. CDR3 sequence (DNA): TGTGCCAGCAGCTTCCACGGGAACACTGAAGCTTTCTTT. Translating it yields CASSFHGNTEAFF.

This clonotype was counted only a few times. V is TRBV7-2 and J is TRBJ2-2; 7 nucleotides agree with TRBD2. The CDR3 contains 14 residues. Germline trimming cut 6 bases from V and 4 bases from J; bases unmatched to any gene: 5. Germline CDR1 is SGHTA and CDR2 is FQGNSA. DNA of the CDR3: TGTGCCAGCAGGTCCGGGGGGACCACCGGGGAGCTGTTTTTT. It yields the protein CASRSGGTTGELFF.

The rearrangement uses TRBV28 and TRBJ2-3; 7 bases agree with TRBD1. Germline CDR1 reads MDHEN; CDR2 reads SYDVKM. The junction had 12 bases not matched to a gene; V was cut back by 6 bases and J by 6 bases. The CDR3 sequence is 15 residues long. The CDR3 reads CASSQSAGGSDTQYF. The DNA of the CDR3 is TGTGCCAGCAGCCAATCCGCAGGGGGTTCGGATACGCAGTATTTT. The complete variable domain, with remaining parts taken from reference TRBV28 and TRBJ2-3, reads DVKVTQSSRYLVKRTGEKVFLECVQDMDHENMFWYRQDPGLGLRLIYFSYDVKMKEKGDIPEGYSVSREKKERFSLILESASTNQTSMYLCASSQSAGGSDTQYFGPGTRLTVL.